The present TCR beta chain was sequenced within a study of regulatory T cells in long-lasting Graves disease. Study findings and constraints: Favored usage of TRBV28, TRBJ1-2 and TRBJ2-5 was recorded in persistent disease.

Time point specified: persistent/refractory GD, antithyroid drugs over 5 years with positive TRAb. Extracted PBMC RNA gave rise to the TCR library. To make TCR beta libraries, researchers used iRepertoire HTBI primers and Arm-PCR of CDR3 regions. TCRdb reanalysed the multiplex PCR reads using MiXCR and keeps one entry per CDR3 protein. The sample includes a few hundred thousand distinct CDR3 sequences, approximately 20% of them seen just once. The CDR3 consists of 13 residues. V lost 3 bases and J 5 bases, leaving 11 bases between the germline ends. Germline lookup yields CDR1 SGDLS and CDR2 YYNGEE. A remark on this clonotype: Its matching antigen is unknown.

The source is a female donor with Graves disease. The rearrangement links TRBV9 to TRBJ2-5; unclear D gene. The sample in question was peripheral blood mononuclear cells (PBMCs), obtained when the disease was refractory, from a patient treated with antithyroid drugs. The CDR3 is CASSASGTETQYF. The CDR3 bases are TGTGCCAGCAGCGCCTCGGGTACTGAGACCCAGTACTTC. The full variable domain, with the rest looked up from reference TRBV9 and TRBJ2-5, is DSGVTQTPKHLITATGQRVTLRCSPRSGDLSVYWYQQSLDQGLQFLIQYYNGEERAKGNILERFSAQQFPDLHSELNLSSLELGDSALYFCASSASGTETQYFGPGTRLLVL.